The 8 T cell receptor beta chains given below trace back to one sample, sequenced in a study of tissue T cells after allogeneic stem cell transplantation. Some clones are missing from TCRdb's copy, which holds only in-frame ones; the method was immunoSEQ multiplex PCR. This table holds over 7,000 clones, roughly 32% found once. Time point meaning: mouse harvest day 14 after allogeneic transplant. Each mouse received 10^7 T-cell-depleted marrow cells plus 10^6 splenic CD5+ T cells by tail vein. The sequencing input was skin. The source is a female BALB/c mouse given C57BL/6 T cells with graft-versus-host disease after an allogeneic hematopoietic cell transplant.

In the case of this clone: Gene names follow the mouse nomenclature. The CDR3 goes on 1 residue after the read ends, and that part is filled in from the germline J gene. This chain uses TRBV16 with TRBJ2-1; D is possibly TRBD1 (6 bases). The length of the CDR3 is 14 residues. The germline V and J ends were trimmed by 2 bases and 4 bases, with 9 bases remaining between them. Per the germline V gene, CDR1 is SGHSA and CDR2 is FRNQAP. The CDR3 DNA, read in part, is TGTGCAAGCAGCTTAAAGGGACAATATGCTGAGCAGTTC. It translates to CASSLKGQYAEQF. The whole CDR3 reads CASSLKGQYAEQFF.

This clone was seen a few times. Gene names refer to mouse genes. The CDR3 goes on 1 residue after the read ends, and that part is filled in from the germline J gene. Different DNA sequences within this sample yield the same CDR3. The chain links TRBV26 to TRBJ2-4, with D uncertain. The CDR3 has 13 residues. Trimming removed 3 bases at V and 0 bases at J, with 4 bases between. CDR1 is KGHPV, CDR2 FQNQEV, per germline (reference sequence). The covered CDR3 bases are TGTGCCAGCAGTCTTTTTAGTCAAAACACCTTGTAC. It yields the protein CASSLFSQNTLY. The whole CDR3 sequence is CASSLFSQNTLYF.

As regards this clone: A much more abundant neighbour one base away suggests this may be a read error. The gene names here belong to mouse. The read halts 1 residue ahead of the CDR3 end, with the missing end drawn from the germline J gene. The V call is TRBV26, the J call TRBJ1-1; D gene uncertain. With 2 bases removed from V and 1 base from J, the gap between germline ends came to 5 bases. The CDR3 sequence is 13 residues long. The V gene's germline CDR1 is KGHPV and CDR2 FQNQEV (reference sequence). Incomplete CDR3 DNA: TGTGCCAGCAGTCTGGAGGGGAACACAGAAGTCTTC. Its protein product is CASSLEGNTEVF. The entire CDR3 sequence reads CASSLEGNTEVFF.

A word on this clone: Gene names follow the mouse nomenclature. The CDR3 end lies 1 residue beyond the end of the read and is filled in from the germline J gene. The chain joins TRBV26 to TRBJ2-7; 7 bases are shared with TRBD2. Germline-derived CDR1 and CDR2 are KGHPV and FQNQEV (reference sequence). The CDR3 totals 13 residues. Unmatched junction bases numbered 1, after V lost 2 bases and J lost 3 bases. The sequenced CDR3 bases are TGTGCCAGCAGTCTGGGGGGGGACTATGAACAGTAC. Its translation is CASSLGGDYEQY. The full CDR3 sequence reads CASSLGGDYEQYF.

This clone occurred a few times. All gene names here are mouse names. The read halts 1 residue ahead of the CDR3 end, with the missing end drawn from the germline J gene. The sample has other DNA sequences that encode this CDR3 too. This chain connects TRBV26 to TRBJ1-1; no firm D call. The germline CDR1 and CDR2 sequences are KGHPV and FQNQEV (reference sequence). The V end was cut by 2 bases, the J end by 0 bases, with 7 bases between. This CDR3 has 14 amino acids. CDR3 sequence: CASSLRGANTEVFF. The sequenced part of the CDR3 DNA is TGTGCCAGCAGTCTGAGAGGTGCAAACACAGAAGTCTTC. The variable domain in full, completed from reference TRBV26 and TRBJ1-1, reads NSKVIQTPRYLVKGQGQKAKMRCIPEKGHPVVFWYQQNKNNEFKFLINFQNQEVLQQIDMTEKRFSAECPSNSPCSLEIQSSEAGDSALYLCASSLRGANTEVFFGKGTRLTVV.

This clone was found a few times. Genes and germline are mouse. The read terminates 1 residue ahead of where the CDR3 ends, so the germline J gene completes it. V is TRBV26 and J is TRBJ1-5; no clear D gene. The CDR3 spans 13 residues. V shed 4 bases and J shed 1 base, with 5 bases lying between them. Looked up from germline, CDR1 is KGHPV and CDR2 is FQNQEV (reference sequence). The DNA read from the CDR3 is TGTGCCAGCAGTCCCATCAACAACCAGGCTCCGCTT. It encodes CASSPINNQAPL. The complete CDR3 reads CASSPINNQAPLF.

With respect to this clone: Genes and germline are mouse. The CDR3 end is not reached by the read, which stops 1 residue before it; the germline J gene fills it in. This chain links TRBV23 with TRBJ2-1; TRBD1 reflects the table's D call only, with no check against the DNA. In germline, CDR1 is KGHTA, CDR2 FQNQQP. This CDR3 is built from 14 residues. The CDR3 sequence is CSSSLQGNYAEQFF. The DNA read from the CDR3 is TGCTCCAGCAGTCTACAGGGGAACTATGCTGAGCAGTTC.

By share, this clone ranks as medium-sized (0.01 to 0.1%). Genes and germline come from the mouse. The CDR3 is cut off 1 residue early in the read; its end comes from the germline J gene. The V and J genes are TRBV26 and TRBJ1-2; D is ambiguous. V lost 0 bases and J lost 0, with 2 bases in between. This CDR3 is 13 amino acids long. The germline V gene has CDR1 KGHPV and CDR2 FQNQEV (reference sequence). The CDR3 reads CASSLSPNSDYTF. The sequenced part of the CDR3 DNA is TGTGCCAGCAGTCTGTCTCCAAACTCCGACTACACC. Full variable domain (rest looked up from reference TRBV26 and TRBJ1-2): NSKVIQTPRYLVKGQGQKAKMRCIPEKGHPVVFWYQQNKNNEFKFLINFQNQEVLQQIDMTEKRFSAECPSNSPCSLEIQSSEAGDSALYLCASSLSPNSDYTFGSGTRLLVI.